One sample yielded the 14 T cell receptor beta chains listed below, sequenced in a study of metastatic and nonmetastatic thyroid tumors. MiXCR reprocessed the PCR reads for TCRdb. The sample holds more than 40,000 clones, less than 25% seen once. Patients were all untreated before their thyroid surgery. The sequencing input was tumor tissue. The receptors originated from a female donor with papillary thyroid cancer or a benign thyroid nodule (not recorded which). Some clones in this sample may be carry-over from other donors' samples.

A remark on this clone: The CDR3 does not end in the conserved phenylalanine or tryptophan, so this is likely a read error. This chain connects TRBV9 to TRBJ1-2; TRBD1 is a possible D gene (6 bases). The CDR3 extends over 14 amino acids. The ends were cut back, 4 bases at V and 10 bases at J, with 20 bases in the middle. Germline-derived CDR1 and CDR2 are SGDLS and YYNGEE. The CDR3 here is CASSPGDMSHVYTS. The CDR3 coding sequence is TGTGCCAGCAGCCCAGGGGACATGTCCCATGTCTACACCTCC.

By its share, this clone is medium-sized (0.01 to 0.1%). The chain joins TRBV28 to TRBJ2-7; tentatively, D is TRBD2 (6 bases). The V end lost 5 bases, the J end lost 6 bases, and 23 bases lay between the germline ends. Germline loops: CDR1 MDHEN, CDR2 SYDVKM. The CDR3 covers 16 residues. CDR3 coding DNA: TGTGCCAGCAGTCGGAGGGTGCGTAGTGGCCTTGGCGAGCAGTACTTC. Protein: CASSRRVRSGLGEQYF.

The table lists this clone with a few counts. The V gene is TRBV7-6, the J gene TRBJ2-7; 8 bases line up with TRBD2. V lost 6 bases and J lost 9; bases outside the gene matches: 19. The CDR3 totals 16 residues. From germline, CDR1 is SGHVS and CDR2 FNYEAQ. CDR3 in DNA: TGTGCCAGCAGTCCCGGGGGCCTAGCGGGCCTCAGAGGGCAGTACTTC. It specifies CASSPGGLAGLRGQYF. The variable domain in full, with the rest retrieved from reference TRBV7-6 and TRBJ2-7, is GAGVSQSPRYKVTKRGQDVALRCDPISGHVSLYWYRQALGQGPEFLTYFNYEAQQDKSGLPNDRFSAERPEGSISTLTIQRTEQRDSAMYRCASSPGGLAGLRGQYFGPGTRLTVT.

The chain couples TRBV5-1 to TRBJ2-1, with TRBD2 as a possible D gene (5 bases). Looked up from germline, CDR1 is SGHRS and CDR2 is YFSETQ. Trimming shortened V by 6 bases and J by 4 bases, and 17 bases separated the two germline ends. The CDR3 contains 15 residues. This chain's CDR3 is CASTSGEGWYNEQFF. CDR3 in DNA: TGCGCCAGCACCTCCGGAGAGGGCTGGTACAATGAGCAGTTCTTC.

This clone was found once. The chain recombines TRBV5-6 with TRBJ1-3; D unresolved. The CDR3 has 12 residues. Trimming took off 4 bases at V and 4 bases at J, with 6 bases between the two ends. In germline, CDR1 is SGHDT, CDR2 YYEEEE. The CDR3 region has the DNA TGTGCCAGCAGCGGGCAGGGAAACACCATATATTTT. It yields the protein CASSGQGNTIYF.

This clone was seen ten or more times. The genes are TRBV12-5 and TRBJ1-1; D uncertain. Germline V gives CDR1 LGHNT, CDR2 FRNRAP. CDR3 length: 13 amino acids. V lost 5 bases and J 4 bases, leaving 11 bases between the germline ends. The CDR3 nucleotides are TGTGCTAGTGGTCCCCCCGGTGGCACTGAAGCTTTCTTT. Its protein product is CASGPPGGTEAFF.

The rearrangement uses TRBV2 and TRBJ2-1, with 7 nucleotides matching TRBD2. Trimming took 8 bases from V and 0 from J; bases not matched to a gene: 1. Germline V gene lookup returns CDR1 SNHLY and CDR2 FYNNEI. The CDR3 consists of 13 residues. The CDR3: CASGRASYNEQFF. The CDR3 DNA sequence: TGTGCCAGCGGGAGGGCCTCCTACAATGAGCAGTTCTTC.

In its sample, this clone ranks as medium-sized. The chain employs TRBV30 and TRBJ1-2; D not certain. The CDR3 contains 13 residues. Trimming stripped 1 base from V and 8 bases from J, with 14 bases between. Germline V gives CDR1 GTSNPN, CDR2 SVGIG (reference sequence). The CDR3 coding sequence is TGTGCCTGGAGTGGCTGGATAGGAAGCGGCTACACCTTC. This encodes CAWSGWIGSGYTF.

The chain is built from TRBV27 and TRBJ1-5; the D is unclear. The CDR3 totals 14 residues. Germline CDR1 reads MNHEY; CDR2 reads SMNVEV (reference sequence). Between the trimmed V and J ends, which lost 2 bases and 4 bases, there was a span of 9 bases. CDR3 DNA: TGTGCCAGCAGTTTAGTAGGAAGAAATCAGCCCCAGCATTTT. Its translation: CASSLVGRNQPQHF.

Comment on this clone: A much bigger clone sits one base away, suggesting this may be a read error. The same CDR3 is also encoded by other DNA sequences in this sample. The V gene is TRBV5-4, the J gene TRBJ1-2; D remains ambiguous. Germline V lookup: CDR1 SGHNT, CDR2 YYREEE (reference sequence). The length of the CDR3 is 16 residues. The V end lost 4 bases, the J end lost 3 bases, and 19 bases lay between the germline ends. The CDR3 DNA reads TGTGCCAGCAGCCCCCGTCGAACTGGTTCTGACTATGGCTACACCTTC. It is translated as CASSPRRTGSDYGYTF.

This clone showed up many times. The chain carries TRBV10-3 and TRBJ2-2; 14 bases line up with TRBD2. The germline gives CDR1 ENHRY, CDR2 SYGVKD. V lost 10 bases and J lost 2; bases outside the gene matches: 9. This CDR3 is built from 17 residues. The CDR3 sequence: CATRTSGGLTNTGELFF. In DNA, the CDR3 is TGTGCCACTCGGACTAGCGGGGGGCTCACAAACACCGGGGAGCTGTTTTTT.

The rearrangement links TRBV6-1 to TRBJ1-2; possible D gene TRBD1, 6 bases. Germline lookup yields CDR1 MNHNS and CDR2 SASEGT. V lost 4 bases to trimming and J lost 13 bases, with 19 bases between them. The CDR3 spans 13 residues. The CDR3 spells CASSVQGFYVCTF. DNA of the CDR3: TGTGCCAGCAGTGTACAGGGATTCTATGTCTGCACCTTC.

This clone has at least ten counts. V usage is TRBV7-8 and J usage is TRBJ1-2; TRBD1 matches 8 bases. This CDR3 contains 13 residues. Germline V gives CDR1 SGHVS, CDR2 FQNEAQ. J lost 2 bases, V lost 8 bases, and 4 bases had no gene match. The CDR3 DNA reads TGTGCCAGCGGCGGACAGGGAAACTATGGCTACACCTTC. Its translation: CASGGQGNYGYTF.

This clone was seen repeatedly, ten times or more. The CDR3 DNA is TGTGCCAGCAGTTTGAAGGGCTTCATCGGAAACACCATATATTTT. Protein: CASSLKGFIGNTIYF. This chain uses TRBV27 with TRBJ1-3; D gene unclear. With 3 bases removed from V and 4 bases from J, the gap between germline ends came to 13 bases. The CDR3 has 15 amino acids. The germline V gene encodes CDR1 MNHEY and CDR2 SMNVEV (reference sequence).